The 5 T cell receptor beta chains below were found in one sample sequenced in a study of T cells in localized non-small cell lung cancer. Data came from immunoSEQ multiplex PCR; TCRdb stores just in-frame clones and leaves some out. The sample lists about 34,000 clones, more than 75% occurring once. This sample comprised peripheral blood, obtained before any cancer treatment. Receptor source: a male donor aged 60 or older with stage II squamous cell lung carcinoma.

In its sample, this clone was seen once. The chain has TRBV5-1 and TRBJ2-2, with 9 bases aligning to TRBD2. The CDR3 covers 17 residues. Germline CDR1 SGHRS, CDR2 YFSETQ. J gave up 6 bases and V 3 bases, and 12 bases lay outside the gene matches. The CDR3 nucleotides read TGCGCCAGCAGCTGGGATAGCGGGGGCTCCAGGGCCGGGGAGCTGTTTTTT. It encodes CASSWDSGGSRAGELFF.

The CDR3 DNA is TGTGCCAGCAGCCAAGGACACGGCGAAAACACCATATATTTT. It codes for CASSQGHGENTIYF. The rearrangement joins TRBV4-2 to TRBJ1-3, with D hard to call. CDR3 size: 14 residues. Trimming pared 1 base from V and 6 bases from J, leaving 10 bases between. Germline V CDR1 and CDR2: LGHNA, YNFKEQ.

This chain uses TRBV5-4 with TRBJ2-7; possible D gene TRBD1, 6 bases. Deletions cut 2 bases from V and 0 bases from J, with 12 bases between. This CDR3 has 15 residues. Germline assignment: CDR1 SGHNT and CDR2 YYREEE (reference sequence). The CDR3 DNA reads as TGTGCCAGCAGCTTTACAGGGTCCAGCTCCTACGAGCAGTACTTC. Translation: CASSFTGSSSYEQYF. Using reference TRBV5-4 and TRBJ2-7 for the parts outside the CDR3, the full variable domain is ETGVTQSPTHLIKTRGQQVTLRCSSQSGHNTVSWYQQALGQGPQFIFQYYREEENGRGNFPPRFSGLQFPNYSSELNVNALELDDSALYLCASSFTGSSSYEQYFGPGTRLTVT.

This sequence joins TRBV4-1 and TRBJ2-3; TRBD1 is a possible D gene (7 bases). V dropped 2 bases and J dropped 11 bases, with 17 bases sitting between them. Germline assignment: CDR1 MGHRA and CDR2 YSYEKL. This CDR3 has 14 residues. The CDR3 reads CASSQLLAQGGQYF. The CDR3 bases are TGCGCCAGCAGCCAACTCCTAGCGCAGGGGGGGCAGTATTTT.

This clone was detected a few times. CDR3 region: CASSAQLSGANVLTF. Written as DNA, the CDR3 is TGTGCCAGCAGCGCACAGCTCTCTGGGGCCAACGTCCTGACTTTC. The gene calls are TRBV7-8 and TRBJ2-6; no clear D gene. In germline, CDR1 is SGHVS, CDR2 FQNEAQ. Trimming took 5 bases from V and 0 from J, leaving 8 bases between them. The CDR3 loop spans 15 amino acids.